A single T cell receptor (beta chain) is shown here with its context. Losses at the gene ends were 6 bases for V and 7 bases for J; bases not matched to a gene: 10. In germline, CDR1 is SGDLS, CDR2 YYNGEE. There are 15 residues in the CDR3. Here immunoSEQ multiplex PCR was the method, and the copy in TCRdb shows in-frame clones only, minus some. The profile shows 300,000 to 350,000 clones, roughly 90% of them singletons. This sample is part of a study of blood T cell repertoires in COVID-19. Across the whole study: The origin of the acute and convalescent COVID-19 samples was the United States, Italy and Spain. PBMCs, B-cell-depleted T cells, or T cells were the source of the cDNA or gDNA that made up the material.

Specimen: peripheral blood. The rearrangement joins TRBV9 to TRBJ1-6; 7 bases align to TRBD1. The sequence came from a woman aged 60-75 years with COVID-19, enrolled during active disease. The CDR3 sequence: CASNLGGLVNSPLHF. CDR3 coding DNA: TGTGCCAGCAACCTAGGGGGCCTAGTAAATTCACCCCTCCACTTT.